This is a list of T cell receptor beta chains from one sample in a study of identical twins. TCRdb passed the 5' RACE reads through MiXCR, listing each CDR3 protein once. The sample lists roughly 770,000 distinct CDR3 sequences, 18% occurring once. This same sample was also taken into another study, of T cells expressing NK-cell markers.

The sample comprised PBMCs. The receptors were gathered from a woman aged 18-30 years in good health. The CDR3 runs from the conserved cysteine through the conserved F or W. The order of the fields is D gene, clone size, J gene, V gene, CDR3 length, CDR3 protein, CDR3 DNA. The D gene is left open where the match is weak. Only part of the rows carry a size: once, few, many, or a class if the clone is expanded.

d_gene: NA; abundance: NA; j_gene: TRBJ1-2; v_gene: TRBV12-3/TRBV12-4; len: 14; CDR3aa: CASSTEGRNYGYTF; CDR3nt: TGTGCCAGCAGCACTGAGGGCAGAAACTATGGCTACACCTTC
d_gene: NA; abundance: few; j_gene: TRBJ2-5; v_gene: TRBV9; len: 11; CDR3aa: CATTDGETQYF; CDR3nt: TGTGCCACTACGGACGGGGAGACCCAGTACTTC
d_gene: TRBD2; abundance: NA; j_gene: TRBJ2-7; v_gene: TRBV20-1; len: 13; CDR3aa: CSASRLAGAEQYF; CDR3nt: TGCAGTGCTAGTAGGCTAGCGGGAGCCGAGCAGTACTTC
d_gene: TRBD2; abundance: few; j_gene: TRBJ2-5; v_gene: TRBV10-3; len: 12; CDR3aa: CAISSGGETQYF; CDR3nt: TGTGCCATCAGTTCGGGGGGAGAGACCCAGTACTTC
d_gene: TRBD1; abundance: NA; j_gene: TRBJ1-1; v_gene: TRBV10-3; len: 15; CDR3aa: CAITPTGTMNTEAFF; CDR3nt: TGTGCCATTACCCCGACAGGGACCATGAACACTGAAGCTTTCTTT
d_gene: TRBD2; abundance: few; j_gene: TRBJ2-1; v_gene: TRBV12-3/TRBV12-4; len: 16; CDR3aa: CASSSPTSGRLNEQFF; CDR3nt: TGTGCCAGCAGTTCCCCAACTAGCGGGAGACTCAATGAGCAGTTCTTC
d_gene: NA; abundance: few; j_gene: TRBJ2-5; v_gene: TRBV5-6; len: 12; CDR3aa: CASSANPMVQYF; CDR3nt: TGTGCCAGCAGCGCGAACCCCATGGTCCAGTACTTC
d_gene: NA; abundance: few; j_gene: TRBJ2-3; v_gene: TRBV11-2; len: 16; CDR3aa: CASSLVEGRNTDTQYF; CDR3nt: TGTGCCAGCAGCTTAGTCGAGGGGCGTAACACAGATACGCAGTATTTT
d_gene: TRBD1; abundance: NA; j_gene: TRBJ1-4; v_gene: TRBV20-1; len: 13; CDR3aa: CSAVGTGGEKLFF; CDR3nt: TGCAGTGCCGTCGGCACAGGGGGGGAAAAACTGTTTTTT
d_gene: NA; abundance: few; j_gene: TRBJ1-4; v_gene: TRBV15; len: 15; CDR3aa: CATSRALAGGGKLFF; CDR3nt: TGTGCCACCAGCAGGGCACTAGCGGGAGGAGGAAAACTGTTTTTT
d_gene: TRBD2; abundance: many; j_gene: TRBJ2-3; v_gene: TRBV12-3/TRBV12-4; len: 15; CDR3aa: CASSPGGGGTDTQYF; CDR3nt: TGTGCCAGCAGCCCCGGGGGAGGGGGCACAGATACGCAGTATTTT
d_gene: NA; abundance: few; j_gene: TRBJ2-7; v_gene: TRBV13; len: 22; CDR3aa: CASSTSGTGYRELAGVSYEQYF; CDR3nt: TGTGCCAGCAGCACCTCCGGGACAGGGTATAGGGAGCTAGCGGGGGTTTCCTACGAGCAGTACTTC
d_gene: NA; abundance: few; j_gene: TRBJ2-3; v_gene: TRBV3-1; len: 16; CDR3aa: CASSPDRGRITDTQYF; CDR3nt: TGTGCCAGCAGCCCCGACCGAGGAAGAATCACAGATACGCAGTATTTT
d_gene: NA; abundance: NA; j_gene: TRBJ2-4; v_gene: TRBV4-3; len: 17; CDR3aa: CASSQSPRLVAKNIQYF; CDR3nt: TGCGCCAGCAGCCAATCCCCTAGGCTCGTAGCCAAAAACATTCAGTACTTC
d_gene: TRBD1; abundance: NA; j_gene: TRBJ2-3; v_gene: TRBV5-1; len: 16; CDR3aa: CASSLGASRGQDTQYF; CDR3nt: TGCGCCAGCAGCTTGGGGGCTAGCAGGGGGCAAGATACGCAGTATTTT
d_gene: TRBD1; abundance: few; j_gene: TRBJ2-3; v_gene: TRBV29-1; len: 14; CDR3aa: CSVDGTDSQDTQYF; CDR3nt: TGCAGCGTCGACGGGACAGATTCTCAAGATACGCAGTATTTT
d_gene: TRBD2; abundance: once; j_gene: TRBJ2-7; v_gene: TRBV20-1; len: 14; CDR3aa: CSARDPSGFYEQYF; CDR3nt: TGCAGTGCTAGAGACCCTAGCGGCTTCTACGAGCAGTACTTC
d_gene: TRBD1; abundance: many; j_gene: TRBJ2-3; v_gene: TRBV12-3/TRBV12-4; len: 17; CDR3aa: CASRGQGAQRRTDTQYF; CDR3nt: TGTGCCAGCAGAGGACAGGGGGCGCAACGGAGGACAGATACGCAGTATTTT
d_gene: TRBD2; abundance: few; j_gene: TRBJ2-5; v_gene: TRBV7-2; len: 16; CDR3aa: CASSLVISGEGETQYF; CDR3nt: TGTGCCAGCAGCTTAGTTATAAGCGGGGAGGGGGAGACCCAGTACTTC
d_gene: NA; abundance: few; j_gene: TRBJ2-1; v_gene: TRBV5-1; len: 15; CDR3aa: CASSPVSSSYNEQFF; CDR3nt: TGCGCCAGCAGCCCAGTATCTAGCTCCTACAATGAGCAGTTCTTC
d_gene: TRBD1; abundance: NA; j_gene: TRBJ2-7; v_gene: TRBV20-1; len: 15; CDR3aa: CSARPSDRDSYEQYF; CDR3nt: TGCAGTGCTAGACCATCGGACAGGGATTCCTACGAGCAGTACTTC
d_gene: NA; abundance: NA; j_gene: TRBJ2-7; v_gene: TRBV4-1; len: 15; CDR3aa: CASSHPGRGSYEQYF; CDR3nt: TGCGCCAGCAGCCATCCGGGCAGGGGATCCTACGAGCAGTACTTC
d_gene: NA; abundance: few; j_gene: TRBJ2-7; v_gene: TRBV5-1; len: 13; CDR3aa: CASRLDSSYEQYF; CDR3nt: TGCGCCAGCAGGTTGGATTCTTCCTACGAGCAGTACTTC
d_gene: TRBD1; abundance: NA; j_gene: TRBJ2-7; v_gene: TRBV5-1; len: 15; CDR3aa: CASSLVTIQGDEQYF; CDR3nt: TGCGCCAGCAGCTTGGTAACTATCCAGGGGGACGAGCAGTACTTC
d_gene: NA; abundance: few; j_gene: TRBJ2-3; v_gene: TRBV9; len: 15; CDR3aa: CASRPGLLGTDTQYF; CDR3nt: TGTGCCAGCAGACCGGGACTGCTCGGAACAGATACGCAGTATTTT
d_gene: TRBD2; abundance: NA; j_gene: TRBJ2-4; v_gene: TRBV6-5; len: 14; CDR3aa: CASSYSGTINIQYF; CDR3nt: TGTGCCAGCAGTTACTCAGGGACTATAAACATTCAGTACTTC
d_gene: NA; abundance: NA; j_gene: TRBJ1-1; v_gene: TRBV27; len: 13; CDR3aa: CASSFGREAEAFF; CDR3nt: TGTGCCAGCAGTTTCGGTCGGGAAGCTGAAGCTTTCTTT
d_gene: NA; abundance: NA; j_gene: TRBJ2-6; v_gene: TRBV5-1; len: 15; CDR3aa: CASSLDQGGANVLTF; CDR3nt: TGCGCCAGCAGCTTGGATCAGGGTGGGGCCAACGTCCTGACTTTC